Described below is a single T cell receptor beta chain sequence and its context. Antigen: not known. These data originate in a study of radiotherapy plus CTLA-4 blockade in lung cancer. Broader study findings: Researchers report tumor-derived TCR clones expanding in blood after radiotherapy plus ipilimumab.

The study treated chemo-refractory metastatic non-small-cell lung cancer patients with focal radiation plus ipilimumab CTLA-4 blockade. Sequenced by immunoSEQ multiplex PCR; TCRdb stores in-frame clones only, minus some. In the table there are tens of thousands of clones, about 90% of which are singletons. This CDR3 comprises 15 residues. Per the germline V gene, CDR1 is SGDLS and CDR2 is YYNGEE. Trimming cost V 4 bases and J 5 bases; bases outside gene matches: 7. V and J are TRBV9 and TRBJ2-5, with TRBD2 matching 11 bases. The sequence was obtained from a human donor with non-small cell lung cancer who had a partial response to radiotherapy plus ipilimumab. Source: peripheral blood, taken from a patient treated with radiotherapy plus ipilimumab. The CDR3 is CASSTLAGDSETQYF. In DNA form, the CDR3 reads TGTGCCAGCAGCACACTAGCGGGAGACTCGGAGACCCAGTACTTC.